The clone carrying this T cell receptor (beta chain) was recorded at least ten times. Its antigen is still unknown. This CDR3 has 16 residues. V gave up 0 bases and J gave up 5 bases, with 17 bases separating them. CDR1 is SGHDT and CDR2 is YYEEEE in the germline V gene. Measured with immunoSEQ multiplex PCR; TCRdb has only the in-frame clones, and not every one. The sample holds 650,000 to 750,000 clones, 72% seen once. These data are taken from a study of shared clonotypes between healthy human individuals. Study overall: Aged 18 to 49, the donors were a couple of women and three men. Whole-study findings and limits: On the whole, naive subsets had larger estimated richness than memory subsets had.

The receptor was isolated from a woman in her thirties in good health. Input material: memory CD4+ T cells sorted from blood. Subset of the sample: CD45RA-negative fraction. The chain carries TRBV5-6 and TRBJ2-5, with D unclear. Here the CDR3 reads CASSLDGRTPRETQYF. The CDR3 bases are TGTGCCAGCAGCTTGGACGGCCGGACGCCTAGGGAGACCCAGTACTTC.